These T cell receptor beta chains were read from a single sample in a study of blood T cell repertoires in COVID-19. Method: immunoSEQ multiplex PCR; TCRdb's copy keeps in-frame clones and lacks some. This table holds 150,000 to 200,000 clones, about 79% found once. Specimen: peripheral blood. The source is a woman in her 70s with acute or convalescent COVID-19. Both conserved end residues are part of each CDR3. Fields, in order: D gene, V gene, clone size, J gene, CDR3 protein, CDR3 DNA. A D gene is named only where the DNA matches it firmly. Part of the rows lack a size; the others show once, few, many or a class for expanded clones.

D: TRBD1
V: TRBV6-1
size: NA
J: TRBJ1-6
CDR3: CASALDRGDSPLHF
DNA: TGTGCCAGCGCTTTAGACAGGGGGGATTCACCCCTCCACTTT

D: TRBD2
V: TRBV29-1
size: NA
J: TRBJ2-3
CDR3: CSVALAGRGDTQYF
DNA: TGCAGCGTTGCACTAGCGGGGCGTGGAGATACGCAGTATTTT

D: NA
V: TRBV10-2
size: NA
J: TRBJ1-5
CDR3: CASSDSRDQPQHF
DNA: TGCGCCAGCAGTGATTCCAGGGATCAGCCCCAGCATTTT

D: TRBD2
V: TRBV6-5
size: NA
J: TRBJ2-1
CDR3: CASRRSGSRNEQFF
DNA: TGTGCCAGCAGGCGTAGCGGGAGTAGGAATGAGCAGTTCTTC

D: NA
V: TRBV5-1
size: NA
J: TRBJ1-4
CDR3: CASSFQLNEKLFF
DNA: TGCGCCAGCAGCTTCCAACTAAATGAAAAACTGTTTTTT

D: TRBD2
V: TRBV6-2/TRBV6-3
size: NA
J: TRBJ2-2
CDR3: CASSSRGGIVGELFF
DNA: TGTGCCAGCAGCTCCCGGGGGGGGATAGTCGGGGAGCTGTTTTTT

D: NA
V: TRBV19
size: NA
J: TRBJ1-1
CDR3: CASSIANREREAFF
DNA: TGTGCCAGTAGTATAGCTAACAGGGAAAGAGAAGCTTTCTTT

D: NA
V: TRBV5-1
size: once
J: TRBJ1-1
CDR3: CASSLAVGRNTEAFF
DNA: TGCGCCAGCAGCTTGGCCGTTGGTAGGAACACTGAAGCTTTCTTT

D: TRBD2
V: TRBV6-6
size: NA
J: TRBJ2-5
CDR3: CASSRSGRGGEETQYF
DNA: TGTGCCAGCAGCCGAAGCGGGAGAGGGGGGGAAGAGACCCAGTACTTC

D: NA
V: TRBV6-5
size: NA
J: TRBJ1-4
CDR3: CASRFRAADEKLFF
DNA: TGTGCCAGCAGATTCAGGGCAGCAGATGAAAAACTGTTTTTT

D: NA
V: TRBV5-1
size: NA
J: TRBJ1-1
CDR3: CASSPLDKMNTEAFF
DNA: TGCGCCAGCAGCCCTCTGGACAAGATGAACACTGAAGCTTTCTTT

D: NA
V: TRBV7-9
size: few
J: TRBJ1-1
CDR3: CASSFPGAGTEAFF
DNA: TGTGCCAGCAGTTTCCCAGGGGCCGGCACTGAAGCTTTCTTT

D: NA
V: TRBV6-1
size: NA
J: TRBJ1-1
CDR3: CASSDADMNTEAFF
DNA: TGTGCCAGCAGTGATGCAGATATGAACACTGAAGCTTTCTTT

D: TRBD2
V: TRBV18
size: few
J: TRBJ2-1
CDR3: CASSRGGRPDYNEQFF
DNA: TGTGCCAGCTCACGGGGCGGGAGACCCGACTACAATGAGCAGTTCTTC

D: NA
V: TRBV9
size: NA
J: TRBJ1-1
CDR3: CASSVGPGVEAFF
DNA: TGTGCCAGCAGCGTAGGACCGGGAGTTGAAGCTTTCTTT

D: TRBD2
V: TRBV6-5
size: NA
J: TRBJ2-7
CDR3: CASAPGLASYEQYF
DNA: TGTGCCAGCGCCCCGGGACTAGCCTCCTACGAGCAGTACTTC

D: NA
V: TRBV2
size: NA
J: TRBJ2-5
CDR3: CASSRRPEQETQYF
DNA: TGTGCCAGTTCTAGGAGGCCAGAGCAAGAGACCCAGTACTTC

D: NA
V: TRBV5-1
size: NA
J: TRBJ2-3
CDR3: CASSPGAGGTDTQYF
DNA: TGCGCCAGCAGCCCTGGGGCAGGGGGCACAGATACGCAGTATTTT

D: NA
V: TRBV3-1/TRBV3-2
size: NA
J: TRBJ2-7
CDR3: CASSQAPTGAYEQYF
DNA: TGTGCCAGCAGCCAAGCCCCTACAGGTGCCTACGAGCAGTACTTC

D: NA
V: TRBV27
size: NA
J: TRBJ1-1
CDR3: CASSPSGNTEAFF
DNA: TGTGCCAGCAGCCCTTCAGGGAACACTGAAGCTTTCTTT

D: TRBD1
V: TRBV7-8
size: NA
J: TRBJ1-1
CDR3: CASSWDREENTEAFF
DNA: TGTGCCAGCAGCTGGGACAGGGAGGAAAACACTGAAGCTTTCTTT

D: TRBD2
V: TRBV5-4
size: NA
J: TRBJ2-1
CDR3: CASSVPSGDYNEQFF
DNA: TGTGCCAGCAGCGTTCCTAGCGGGGACTACAATGAGCAGTTCTTC

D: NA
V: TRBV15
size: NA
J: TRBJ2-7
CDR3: CATSRGLRVYEQYF
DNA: TGTGCCACCAGCAGAGGCTTGAGGGTCTACGAGCAGTACTTC

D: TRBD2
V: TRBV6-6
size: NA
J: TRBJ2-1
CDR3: CASSRDYRSYNEQFF
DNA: TGTGCCAGCAGTCGGGACTATCGGTCCTACAATGAGCAGTTCTTC

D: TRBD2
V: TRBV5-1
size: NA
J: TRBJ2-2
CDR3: CASSSISGSGGELFF
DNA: TGCGCCAGCAGCTCGATTAGCGGGAGTGGCGGGGAGCTGTTTTTT

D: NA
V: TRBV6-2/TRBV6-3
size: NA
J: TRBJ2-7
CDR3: CASSFAGEQYF
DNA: TGTGCCAGCAGTTTCGCGGGGGAGCAGTACTTC

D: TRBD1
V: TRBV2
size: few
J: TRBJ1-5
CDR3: CASSETRGSGQPQHF
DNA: TGTGCCAGCAGTGAAACCAGGGGGTCGGGTCAGCCCCAGCATTTT

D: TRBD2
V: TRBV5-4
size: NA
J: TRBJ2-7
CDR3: CASSALTSGSLYEQYF
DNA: TGTGCCAGCAGCGCCTTGACTAGCGGGAGTCTGTACGAGCAGTACTTC

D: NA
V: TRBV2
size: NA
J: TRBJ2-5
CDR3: CASSEDRAQETQYF
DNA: TGTGCCAGCAGTGAAGACAGGGCCCAAGAGACCCAGTACTTC

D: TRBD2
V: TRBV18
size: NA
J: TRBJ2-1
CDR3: CASSPTSGYSYNEQFF
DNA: TGTGCCAGCTCACCAACTAGCGGTTACTCCTACAATGAGCAGTTCTTC

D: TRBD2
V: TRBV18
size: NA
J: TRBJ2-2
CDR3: CASSSLAEVTGELFF
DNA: TGTGCCAGCTCATCCCTAGCGGAAGTGACCGGGGAGCTGTTTTTT

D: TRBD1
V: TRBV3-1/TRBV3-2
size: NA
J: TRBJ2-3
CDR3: CASSKILGQGSADTQYF
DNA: TGTGCCAGCAGCAAGATTCTAGGACAGGGTAGTGCAGATACGCAGTATTTT

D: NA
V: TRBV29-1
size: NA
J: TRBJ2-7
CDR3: CSAGQVYEQYF
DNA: TGCAGCGCGGGGCAGGTCTACGAGCAGTACTTC

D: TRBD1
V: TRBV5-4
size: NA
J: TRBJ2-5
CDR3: CASSPRQGLGETQYF
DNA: TGTGCCAGCAGCCCGCGACAGGGTCTAGGAGAGACCCAGTACTTC

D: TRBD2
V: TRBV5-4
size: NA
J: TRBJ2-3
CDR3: CASSRKLADTTDTQYF
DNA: TGTGCCAGCAGCCGAAAACTAGCGGATACAACAGATACGCAGTATTTT

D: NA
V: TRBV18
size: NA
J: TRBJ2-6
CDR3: CASSQGGGANVLTF
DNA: TGTGCCAGCTCGCAGGGTGGCGGGGCCAACGTCCTGACTTTC

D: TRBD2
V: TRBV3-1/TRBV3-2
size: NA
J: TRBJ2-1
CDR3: CASSPSGGNNEQFF
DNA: TGTGCCAGCAGCCCAAGCGGGGGAAACAATGAGCAGTTCTTC

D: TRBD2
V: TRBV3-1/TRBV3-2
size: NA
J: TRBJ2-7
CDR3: CASSPFTSGSLSYEQYF
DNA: TGTGCCAGCAGCCCCTTTACTAGCGGGAGTCTCTCCTACGAGCAGTACTTC

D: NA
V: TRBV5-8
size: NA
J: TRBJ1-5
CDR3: CASSLGPRHYSNQPQHF
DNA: TGTGCCAGCAGCTTGGGACCGAGACATTATAGCAATCAGCCCCAGCATTTT

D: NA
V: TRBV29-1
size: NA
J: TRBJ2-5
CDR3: CSVAGARARGRNQETQYF
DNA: TGCAGCGTGGCGGGGGCCCGGGCCCGGGGGCGGAACCAAGAGACCCAGTACTTC

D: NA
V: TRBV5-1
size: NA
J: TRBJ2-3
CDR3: CASSSTTVTGTDTQYF
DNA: TGCGCCAGCAGCTCGACGACAGTTACGGGCACAGATACGCAGTATTTT

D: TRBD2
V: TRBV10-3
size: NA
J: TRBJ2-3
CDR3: CAISVAGLAGSTDTQYF
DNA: TGTGCCATCAGTGTGGCTGGTCTAGCGGGCAGCACAGATACGCAGTATTTT

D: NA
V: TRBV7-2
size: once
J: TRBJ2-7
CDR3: CASSLGTASSYEQYF
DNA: TGTGCCAGCAGCTTAGGGACAGCAAGCTCCTACGAGCAGTACTTC

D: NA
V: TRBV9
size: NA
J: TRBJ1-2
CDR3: CASSVGGGKIGYTF
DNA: TGTGCCAGCAGCGTAGGTGGGGGGAAGATTGGCTACACCTTC

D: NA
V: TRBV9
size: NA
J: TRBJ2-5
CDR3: CASSVGAGGSVRETQYF
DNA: TGTGCCAGCAGCGTAGGAGCCGGTGGGAGTGTTCGAGAGACCCAGTACTTC

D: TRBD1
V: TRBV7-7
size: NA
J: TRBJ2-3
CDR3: CASSPTMTGAGTDTQYF
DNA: TGTGCCAGCAGCCCCACCATGACAGGGGCGGGTACAGATACGCAGTATTTT

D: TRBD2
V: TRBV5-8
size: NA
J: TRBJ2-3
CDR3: CASSSGEAGGYTDTQYF
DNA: TGTGCCAGCAGCTCTGGAGAAGCGGGAGGCTACACAGATACGCAGTATTTT

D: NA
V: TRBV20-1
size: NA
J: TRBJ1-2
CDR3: CSASSEGPGRYGYTF
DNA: TGCAGTGCTAGTTCTGAGGGTCCCGGGCGGTATGGCTACACCTTC

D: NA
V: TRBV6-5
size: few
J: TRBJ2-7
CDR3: CASSPPLGEQYF
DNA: TGTGCCAGCAGTCCCCCCCTAGGCGAGCAGTACTTC

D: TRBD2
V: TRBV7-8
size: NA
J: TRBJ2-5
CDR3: CASSPRGTSGFQETQYF
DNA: TGTGCCAGCAGCCCTAGAGGGACTAGCGGGTTCCAAGAGACCCAGTACTTC

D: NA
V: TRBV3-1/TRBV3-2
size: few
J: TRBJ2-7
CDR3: CASSQGGGVSYEQYF
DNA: TGTGCCAGCAGCCAAGGAGGCGGGGTCTCCTACGAGCAGTACTTC

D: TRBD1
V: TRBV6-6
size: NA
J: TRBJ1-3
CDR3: CASSYDRGVVNTIYF
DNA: TGTGCCAGCAGTTATGACAGGGGAGTAGTGAACACCATATATTTT

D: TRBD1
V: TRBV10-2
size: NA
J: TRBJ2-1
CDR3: CASSDQTGGKGNEQFF
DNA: TGCGCCAGCAGTGACCAAACAGGGGGCAAGGGCAATGAGCAGTTCTTC

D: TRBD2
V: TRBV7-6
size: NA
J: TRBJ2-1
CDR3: CASTIGTSGVYEQFF
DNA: TGTGCCAGCACGATCGGGACTAGCGGGGTTTATGAGCAGTTCTTC

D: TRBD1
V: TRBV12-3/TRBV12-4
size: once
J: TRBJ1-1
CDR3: CASSPDRFFEAFF
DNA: TGTGCCAGCAGCCCGGACAGGTTCTTCGAAGCTTTCTTT

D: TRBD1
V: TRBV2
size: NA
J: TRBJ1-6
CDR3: CASSEEGQGLFSPLHF
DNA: TGTGCCAGCAGTGAAGAGGGACAGGGGTTGTTCTCACCCCTCCACTTT

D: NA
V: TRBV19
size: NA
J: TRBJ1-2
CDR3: CASTPRTVGYGYTF
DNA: TGTGCCAGTACCCCCCGGACAGTTGGCTATGGCTACACCTTC

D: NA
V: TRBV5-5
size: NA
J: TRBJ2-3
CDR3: CASSRTADTQYF
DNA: TGTGCCAGCAGCCGGACAGCCGATACGCAGTATTTT

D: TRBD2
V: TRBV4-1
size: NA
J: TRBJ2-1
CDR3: CASSSQLAGAADEQFF
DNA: TGCGCCAGCAGCTCACAACTAGCGGGAGCTGCTGATGAGCAGTTCTTC